This T cell receptor beta chain stems from a study of cytomegalovirus exposure and HLA in healthy donors. The CDR3 runs to 13 residues. V was clipped by 3 bases and J by 5 bases; unmatched bases: 4. Per the germline V gene, CDR1 is SGHRS and CDR2 is YFSETQ. About this clone itself: Its antigen is unidentified. Different DNA sequences within this sample yield the same CDR3.

General observations from the study: Information on immune exposure was restricted to one variable (CMV serostatus). A further, later analysis showed that HLA-associated TCR beta chains (compared with equally common others) were more clonally expanded. A later analysis associated 16,000 or so TCR beta sequences with HLA alleles at a 0.05 false discovery rate. The authors confirmed in vitro that three CMV-associated chains were specific for CMV antigens.

PCR amplification relied on 60 Vbeta primers (plus 13 Jbeta primers). Profiled with immunoSEQ multiplex PCR; TCRdb holds only in-frame clones, not every one. The sample has roughly 190,000 clones, approximately 81% seen once. The sequencing input was PBMCs. The V call is TRBV5-1, the J call TRBJ2-5; 7 nucleotides agree with TRBD2. The TCR sequence derives from a woman in her forties or fifties in good health and CMV-seronegative. Here the CDR3 reads CASSSGGGETQYF. The CDR3 nucleotides are TGCGCCAGCAGCTCCGGGGGAGGGGAGACCCAGTACTTC.